The 14 T cell receptor beta chains in this list originate from one sample, sequenced in a study of T cell repertoires and HLA-DP antigens. Sequenced by immunoSEQ multiplex PCR; TCRdb stores in-frame clones only, minus some. Among around 90,000 clones listed, approximately 86% were seen once. For these TCRs, the target antigens are not known. Sequences were obtained from CD4+ T cells from PBMCs. These receptors all come from a man aged 45-65 years in good health and CMV-seronegative.

The genes are TRBV28 and TRBJ2-7, with 10 bases fitting TRBD1. Germline loops: CDR1 MDHEN, CDR2 SYDVKM. This CDR3 region has 15 residues. Trimming cost V 5 bases and J 4 bases; bases outside gene matches: 8. Here the CDR3 DNA reads TGTGCCAGCAGTCTACCCGGGACAGGGGAATACGAGCAGTACTTC. This codes for CASSLPGTGEYEQYF.

This sequence joins TRBV25-1 and TRBJ1-1, with no clear D. The CDR3 runs 12 residues. V was clipped by 7 bases and J by 2 bases, with 8 bases between them. Germline V gene data show CDR1 as MGHDK and CDR2 as SYGVNS. The CDR3 DNA is TGTGCCAGCAAGCCGGCTAACACTGAAGCTTTCTTT. This translates into CASKPANTEAFF.

The chain employs TRBV5-1 and TRBJ2-2; D call uncertain. Germline loops: CDR1 SGHRS, CDR2 YFSETQ. The CDR3 has 16 amino acids. The germline V and J ends were trimmed by 0 bases and 3 bases, with 12 bases remaining between them. The CDR3 nucleotides read TGCGCCAGCAGCTTGGAGGCAGGAAGGTACACCGGGGAGCTGTTTTTT. This sequence encodes CASSLEAGRYTGELFF.

The chain combines TRBV6-5 with TRBJ1-1; D gene uncertain. Germline V gene lookup returns CDR1 MNHEY and CDR2 SVGAGI. V dropped 9 bases and J dropped 9 bases, with 14 bases sitting between them. The CDR3 totals 11 residues. DNA for the CDR3: TGTGCCAGTAACCAGGCGGAAAAAGCTTTCTTT. Protein product: CASNQAEKAFF.

The table lists this clone with a few counts. The chain carries TRBV20-1 and TRBJ1-1, with D hard to call. Germline V lookup: CDR1 DFQATT, CDR2 SNEGSKA (reference sequence). This CDR3 is built from 10 residues. V gave up 6 bases and J gave up 4 bases, with 6 bases separating them. The CDR3 DNA reads as TGCAGTGCCGAGGCCACTGAAGCTTTCTTT. This gives the protein CSAEATEAFF.

The CDR3 loop reads CASSQDAGGDTQYF. The CDR3 nucleotides are TGCGCCAGCAGCCAAGATGCGGGTGGAGATACGCAGTATTTT. The chain joins TRBV5-1 to TRBJ2-3; possible D gene TRBD2, 5 bases. Germline CDR1 and CDR2: SGHRS and YFSETQ. This CDR3 spans 14 amino acids. Trimming removed 4 bases at V and 5 bases at J, with 14 bases between.

The rearrangement links TRBV14 to TRBJ2-2; TRBD1 matches at 8 bases. Germline V gene data show CDR1 as SGHDN and CDR2 as FVKESK. The CDR3 runs to 14 residues. V trimming: 4 bases; J trimming: 8 bases; junction bases outside the gene matches: 6. This chain's CDR3 is CASSPRQGTGELFF. CDR3 DNA sequence: TGTGCCAGCAGCCCCCGACAGGGGACGGGGGAGCTGTTTTTT.

The chain has TRBV11-2 and TRBJ2-3, with 11 bases aligning to TRBD2. Per germline, CDR1 SGHAT and CDR2 FQNNGV. Trimming took 1 base from V and 1 from J; bases not matched to a gene: 4. This CDR3 is built from 17 residues. The CDR3: CASSLGALAGGTDTQYF. The CDR3 bases are TGTGCCAGCAGCTTAGGGGCACTAGCGGGAGGCACAGATACGCAGTATTTT.

This chain connects TRBV10-3 to TRBJ1-5; unclear D gene. Trimming stripped 2 bases from V and 4 bases from J, with 3 bases between. Germline assignment: CDR1 ENHRY and CDR2 SYGVKD. CDR3 length: 12 amino acids. CDR3 nucleotides: TGTGCCATCAGTGAGCAGAATCAGCCCCAGCATTTT. Protein: CAISEQNQPQHF.

The chain recombines TRBV4-1 with TRBJ1-5; D perhaps matches TRBD1 (6 bases). The CDR3 runs 15 residues. Deletions cut 5 bases from V and 0 bases from J, with 11 bases between. CDR1 MGHRA and CDR2 YSYEKL come from the germline V gene. The CDR3 coding sequence is TGCGCCAGCAGCGCTCACAGGGATAGCAATCAGCCCCAGCATTTT. Encoded protein: CASSAHRDSNQPQHF.

The chain combines TRBV7-6 with TRBJ2-4, with D possibly TRBD1 on 6 matching bases. Germline V CDR1 and CDR2: SGHVS, FNYEAQ. This CDR3 is built from 14 residues. Trimming took 1 base from V and 5 from J, leaving 9 bases between them. CDR3 in DNA: TGTGCCAGCAGCTTAGGGGGGCTGCAAAACATTCAGTACTTC. Encoded protein: CASSLGGLQNIQYF.

This chain uses TRBV4-1 with TRBJ1-1, with D possibly TRBD1 on 5 matching bases. The CDR3 sequence is 13 residues long. Germline V gives CDR1 MGHRA, CDR2 YSYEKL. Deletions cut 4 bases from V and 5 bases from J, with 11 bases between. In DNA form, the CDR3 reads TGCGCCAGCAGCCTAGGGGCAGGAACTGAAGCTTTCTTT. Its protein is CASSLGAGTEAFF.

V gene TRBV6-5 combines with J gene TRBJ1-4; D ambiguous. The length of the CDR3 is 15 residues. The germline CDR1 and CDR2 sequences are MNHEY and SVGAGI. V lost 0 bases and J 5 bases, leaving 10 bases between the germline ends. The CDR3 nucleotides read TGTGCCAGCAGTTACTCGTGGCAGGAAAATGAAAAACTGTTTTTT. It is translated as CASSYSWQENEKLFF.

The chain uses TRBV6-5 and TRBJ1-1; the D gene is possibly TRBD1 (5 bases). CDR1 is MNHEY and CDR2 is SVGAGI in the germline V gene. The V end lost 7 bases, the J end lost 0 bases, and 15 bases lay between the germline ends. The CDR3 runs to 15 residues. CDR3 bases: TGTGCCAGCAATCCAAGACAGATTATGAACACTGAAGCTTTCTTT. Protein product: CASNPRQIMNTEAFF.